This T cell receptor delta chain was identified during a study of gamma-delta T cells after stem cell transplantation. TCRdb re-called the RT-PCR reads through CATT. The sample shows under 2,500 delta-chain clones, approximately 4.2% of them seen only once. As to this clone: A far more abundant clone sits one base away, making this likely a read error.

The junction had 18 bases not matched to a gene; V was cut back by 2 bases and J by 0 bases. Germline V gene data show CDR1 as GEAIGNYY and CDR2 as EKD. This CDR3 has 23 amino acids. The J gene is TRDJ3, the V gene TRDV2; 10 bases line up with TRDD3. Sequencing was performed on gamma-delta T cells. The sequence was obtained from a human donor. It is not recorded whose cells these are; they may come from a transplant donor. CDR3 amino acids: CACDIVLTGGCPVGSWDTRQMFF. In DNA form, the CDR3 reads TGTGCCTGTGACATCGTGTTGACTGGGGGATGCCCTGTGGGCTCCTGGGACACCCGACAGATGTTTTTC.